The T cell receptor beta chain under discussion was sequenced for a study of T cells in women clearing cervical HPV infection. Study in general: Cases were women with histologically confirmed HPV16-related CIN3 or worse, including a couple of invasive cancers. Blood came at first lesion visit for cases, post-clearance for controls. Study-wide results and caveats: CIN3+ cases had significantly higher TCR richness than controls; evenness did not differ.

Only in-frame clones appear in the TCRdb table, and some are missing; sequencing was by immunoSEQ multiplex PCR. The table counts about 30,000 clones; approximately 2.9% lies in the top ten. Details on this clone: No antigen is known for it. The CDR3 end lies 3 residues beyond the end of the read and is filled in from the germline J gene.

Germline V lookup: CDR1 SGHVS, CDR2 FQNEAQ. Trimming left V 3 bases short and J 4 bases short, with 15 bases between. The CDR3 runs 15 residues. The V call is TRBV7-8, the J call TRBJ1-2; D may be TRBD1 (5 bases). The source material was blood buffy coat. The sequence came from a woman aged 18 to 75 with a cervical HPV16 infection that either progressed to CIN3+ or cleared (not recorded which). CDR3 bases read: TGTGCCAGCAGCTTCTCCGACAGTAACTTCTATGGC. It specifies CASSFSDSNFYG. The whole CDR3 sequence is CASSFSDSNFYGYTF.